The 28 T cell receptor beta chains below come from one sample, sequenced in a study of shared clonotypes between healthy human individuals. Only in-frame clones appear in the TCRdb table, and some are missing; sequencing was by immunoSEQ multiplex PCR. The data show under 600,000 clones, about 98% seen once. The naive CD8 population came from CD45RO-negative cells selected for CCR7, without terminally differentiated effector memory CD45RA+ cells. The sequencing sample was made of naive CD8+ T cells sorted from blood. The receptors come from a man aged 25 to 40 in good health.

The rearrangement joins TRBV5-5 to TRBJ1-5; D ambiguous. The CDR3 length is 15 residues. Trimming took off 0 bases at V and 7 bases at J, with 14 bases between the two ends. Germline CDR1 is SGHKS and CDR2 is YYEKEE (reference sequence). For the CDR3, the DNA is TGTGCCAGCAGCTTGGCTTCCCCAACGAGACAGCCCCAGCATTTT. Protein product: CASSLASPTRQPQHF.

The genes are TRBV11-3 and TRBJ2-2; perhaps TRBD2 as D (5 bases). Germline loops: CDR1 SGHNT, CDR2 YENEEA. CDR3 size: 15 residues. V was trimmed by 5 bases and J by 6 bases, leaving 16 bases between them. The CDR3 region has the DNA TGTGCCAGCAGCACATTGGACTTTCCCGCCGGGGAGCTGTTTTTT. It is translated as CASSTLDFPAGELFF.

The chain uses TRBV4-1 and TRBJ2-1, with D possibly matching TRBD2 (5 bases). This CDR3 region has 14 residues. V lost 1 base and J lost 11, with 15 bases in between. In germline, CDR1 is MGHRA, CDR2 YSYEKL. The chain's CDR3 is CASSQGLPGSQQFF. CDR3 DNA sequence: TGCGCCAGCAGCCAAGGTCTACCGGGGAGTCAGCAGTTCTTC.

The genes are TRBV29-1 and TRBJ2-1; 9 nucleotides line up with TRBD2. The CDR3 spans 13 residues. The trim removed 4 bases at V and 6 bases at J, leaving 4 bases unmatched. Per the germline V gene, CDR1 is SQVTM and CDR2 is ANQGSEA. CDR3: CSVGGLAINEQFF. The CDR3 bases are TGCAGCGTTGGCGGACTAGCGATCAATGAGCAGTTCTTC.

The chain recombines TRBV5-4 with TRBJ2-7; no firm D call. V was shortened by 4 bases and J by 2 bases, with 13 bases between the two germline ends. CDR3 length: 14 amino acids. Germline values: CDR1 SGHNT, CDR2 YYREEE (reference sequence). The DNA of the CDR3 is TGTGCCAGCAGCGACCCTGGGCAAACCTACGAGCAGTACTTC. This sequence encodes CASSDPGQTYEQYF.

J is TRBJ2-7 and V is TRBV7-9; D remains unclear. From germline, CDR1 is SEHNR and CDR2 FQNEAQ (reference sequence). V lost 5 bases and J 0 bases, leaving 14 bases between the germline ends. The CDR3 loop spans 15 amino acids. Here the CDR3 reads CASSPSDRISYEQYF. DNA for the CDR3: TGTGCCAGCAGCCCTTCCGACCGTATCTCCTACGAGCAGTACTTC.

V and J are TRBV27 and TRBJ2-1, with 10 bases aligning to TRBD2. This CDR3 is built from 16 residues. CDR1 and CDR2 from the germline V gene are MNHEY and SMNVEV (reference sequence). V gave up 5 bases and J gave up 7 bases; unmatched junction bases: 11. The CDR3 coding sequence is TGTGCCAGCAGTCCCCCCTCTAGCGGGAGAGGGAATGAGCAGTTCTTC. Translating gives CASSPPSSGRGNEQFF.

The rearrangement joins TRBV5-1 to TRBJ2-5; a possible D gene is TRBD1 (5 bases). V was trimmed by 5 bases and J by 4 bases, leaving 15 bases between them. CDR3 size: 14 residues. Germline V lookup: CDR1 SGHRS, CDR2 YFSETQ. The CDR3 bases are TGCGCCAGCAGTTCGGCAGGGTCCCTAGAGACCCAGTACTTC. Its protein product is CASSSAGSLETQYF.

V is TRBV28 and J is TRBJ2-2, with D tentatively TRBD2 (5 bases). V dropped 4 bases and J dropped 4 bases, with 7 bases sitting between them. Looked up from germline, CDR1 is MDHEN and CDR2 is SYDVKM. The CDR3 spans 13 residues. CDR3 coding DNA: TGTGCCAGCAGTTCTGGGAGCACCGGGGAGCTGTTTTTT. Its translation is CASSSGSTGELFF. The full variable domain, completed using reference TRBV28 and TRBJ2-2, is DVKVTQSSRYLVKRTGEKVFLECVQDMDHENMFWYRQDPGLGLRLIYFSYDVKMKEKGDIPEGYSVSREKKERFSLILESASTNQTSMYLCASSSGSTGELFFGEGSRLTVL.

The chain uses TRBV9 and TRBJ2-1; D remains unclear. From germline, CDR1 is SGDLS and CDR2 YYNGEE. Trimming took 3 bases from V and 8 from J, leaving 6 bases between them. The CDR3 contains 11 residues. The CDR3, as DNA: TGTGCCAGCAGCGCAGATTATGAGCAGTTCTTC. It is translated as CASSADYEQFF. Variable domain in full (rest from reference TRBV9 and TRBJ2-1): DSGVTQTPKHLITATGQRVTLRCSPRSGDLSVYWYQQSLDQGLQFLIQYYNGEERAKGNILERFSAQQFPDLHSELNLSSLELGDSALYFCASSADYEQFFGPGTRLTVL.

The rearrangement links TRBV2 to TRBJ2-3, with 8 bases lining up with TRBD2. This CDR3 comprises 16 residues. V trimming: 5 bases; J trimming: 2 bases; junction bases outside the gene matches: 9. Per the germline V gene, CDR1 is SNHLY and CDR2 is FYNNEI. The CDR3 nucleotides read TGTGCCAGCAGTCTAGCCAGCGGGGGACTCACAGATACGCAGTATTTT. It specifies CASSLASGGLTDTQYF.

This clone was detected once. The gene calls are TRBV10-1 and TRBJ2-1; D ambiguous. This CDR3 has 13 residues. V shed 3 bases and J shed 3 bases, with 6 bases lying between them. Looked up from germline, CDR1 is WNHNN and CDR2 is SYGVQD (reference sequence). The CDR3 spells CASSDGIYNEQFF. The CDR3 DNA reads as TGCGCCAGCAGTGACGGCATCTACAATGAGCAGTTCTTC.

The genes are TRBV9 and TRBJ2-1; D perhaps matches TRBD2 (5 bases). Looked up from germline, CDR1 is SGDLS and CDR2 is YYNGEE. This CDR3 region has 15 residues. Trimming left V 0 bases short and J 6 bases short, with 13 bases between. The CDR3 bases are TGTGCCAGCAGCGTAGGAGGGAGACCCACCAATGAGCAGTTCTTC. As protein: CASSVGGRPTNEQFF.

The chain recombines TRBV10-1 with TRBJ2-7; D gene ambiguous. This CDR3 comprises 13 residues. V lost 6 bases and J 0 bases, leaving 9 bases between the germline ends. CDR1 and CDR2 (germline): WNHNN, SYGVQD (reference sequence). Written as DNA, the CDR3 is TGCGCCAGCAGCGTTGGACCCTCCTACGAGCAGTACTTC. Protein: CASSVGPSYEQYF.

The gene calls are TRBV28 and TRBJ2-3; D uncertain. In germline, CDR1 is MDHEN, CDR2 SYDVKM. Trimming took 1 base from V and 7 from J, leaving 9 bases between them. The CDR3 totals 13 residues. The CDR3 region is CASSLYLGNTQYF. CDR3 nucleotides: TGTGCCAGCAGTTTATACCTGGGCAATACGCAGTATTTT.

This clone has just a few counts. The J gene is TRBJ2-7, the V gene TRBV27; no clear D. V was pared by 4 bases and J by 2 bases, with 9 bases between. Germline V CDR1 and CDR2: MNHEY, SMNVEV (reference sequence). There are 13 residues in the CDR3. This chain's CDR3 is CASSYRRAYEQYF. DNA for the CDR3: TGTGCCAGCAGTTATCGACGGGCCTACGAGCAGTACTTC.

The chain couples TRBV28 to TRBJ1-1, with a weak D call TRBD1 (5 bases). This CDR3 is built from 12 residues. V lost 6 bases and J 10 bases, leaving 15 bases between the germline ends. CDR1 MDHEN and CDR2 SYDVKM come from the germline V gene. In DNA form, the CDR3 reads TGTGCCAGCAGCAATATGGGGGTGGGAGCTTTCTTT. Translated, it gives CASSNMGVGAFF.

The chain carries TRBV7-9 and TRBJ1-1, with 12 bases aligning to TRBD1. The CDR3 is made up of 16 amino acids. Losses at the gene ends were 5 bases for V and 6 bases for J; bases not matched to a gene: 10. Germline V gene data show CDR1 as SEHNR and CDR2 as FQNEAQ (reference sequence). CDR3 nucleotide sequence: TGTGCCAGCAGCCCGGGGACAGGGGGCCGGGGAGCTGAAGCTTTCTTT. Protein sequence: CASSPGTGGRGAEAFF.

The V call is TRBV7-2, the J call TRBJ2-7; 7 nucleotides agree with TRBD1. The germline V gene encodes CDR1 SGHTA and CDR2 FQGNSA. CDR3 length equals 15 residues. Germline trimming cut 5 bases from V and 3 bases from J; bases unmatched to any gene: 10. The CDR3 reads CASSQKSRDSYEQYF. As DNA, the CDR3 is TGTGCCAGCAGCCAAAAATCCAGGGACAGCTACGAGCAGTACTTC.

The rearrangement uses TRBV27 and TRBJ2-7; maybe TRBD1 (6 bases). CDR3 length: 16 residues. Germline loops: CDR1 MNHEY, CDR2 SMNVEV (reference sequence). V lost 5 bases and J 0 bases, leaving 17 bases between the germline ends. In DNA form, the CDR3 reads TGTGCCAGCAGTCCCCTCCAGGGGAGCGGCTCCTACGAGCAGTACTTC. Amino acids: CASSPLQGSGSYEQYF.

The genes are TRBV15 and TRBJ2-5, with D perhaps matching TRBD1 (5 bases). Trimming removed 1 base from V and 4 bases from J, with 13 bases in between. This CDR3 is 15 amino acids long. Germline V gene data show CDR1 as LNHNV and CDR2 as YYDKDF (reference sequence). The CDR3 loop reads CATSRGTGPRETQYF. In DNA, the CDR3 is TGTGCCACCAGCAGAGGAACAGGTCCGCGAGAGACCCAGTACTTC. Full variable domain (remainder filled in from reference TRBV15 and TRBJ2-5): DAMVIQNPRYQVTQFGKPVTLSCSQTLNHNVMYWYQQKSSQAPKLLFHYYDKDFNNEADTPDNFQSRRPNTSFCFLDIRSPGLGDTAMYLCATSRGTGPRETQYFGPGTRLLVL.

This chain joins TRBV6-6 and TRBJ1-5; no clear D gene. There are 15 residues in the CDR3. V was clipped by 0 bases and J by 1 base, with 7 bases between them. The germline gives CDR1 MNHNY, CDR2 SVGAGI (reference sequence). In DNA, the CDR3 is TGTGCCAGCAGTTACTCCCAGACGAGCAATCAGCCCCAGCATTTT. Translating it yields CASSYSQTSNQPQHF.

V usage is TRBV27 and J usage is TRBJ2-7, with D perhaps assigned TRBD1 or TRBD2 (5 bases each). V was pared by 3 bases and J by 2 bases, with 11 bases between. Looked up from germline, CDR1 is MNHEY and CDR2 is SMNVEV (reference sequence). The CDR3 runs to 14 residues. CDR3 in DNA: TGTGCCAGCAGTTTCGGGACGAAGACCTACGAGCAGTACTTC. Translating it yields CASSFGTKTYEQYF.

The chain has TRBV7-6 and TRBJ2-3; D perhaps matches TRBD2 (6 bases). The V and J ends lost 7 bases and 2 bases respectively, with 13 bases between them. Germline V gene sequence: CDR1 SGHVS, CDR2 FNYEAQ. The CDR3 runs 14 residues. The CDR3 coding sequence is TGTGCCAGCACCCCCGCGGGGCTCACAGATACGCAGTATTTT. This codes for CASTPAGLTDTQYF.

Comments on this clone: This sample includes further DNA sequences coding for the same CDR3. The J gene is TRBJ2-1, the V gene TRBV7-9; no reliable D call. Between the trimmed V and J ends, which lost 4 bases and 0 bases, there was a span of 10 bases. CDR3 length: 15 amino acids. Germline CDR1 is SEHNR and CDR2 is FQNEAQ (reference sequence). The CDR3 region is CASSSGLSSYNEQFF. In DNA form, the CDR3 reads TGTGCCAGCAGCTCCGGGCTAAGCTCCTACAATGAGCAGTTCTTC.

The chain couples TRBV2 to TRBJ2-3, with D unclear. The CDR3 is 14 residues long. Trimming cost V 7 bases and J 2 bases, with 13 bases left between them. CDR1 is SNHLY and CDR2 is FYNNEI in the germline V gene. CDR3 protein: CASTSEGNTDTQYF. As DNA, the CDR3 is TGTGCCAGCACGTCAGAAGGGAACACAGATACGCAGTATTTT.

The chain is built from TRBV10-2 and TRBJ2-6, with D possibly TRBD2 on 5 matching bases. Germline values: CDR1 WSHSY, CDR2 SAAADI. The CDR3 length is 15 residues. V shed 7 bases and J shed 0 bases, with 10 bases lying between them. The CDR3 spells CASTGSISGANVLTF. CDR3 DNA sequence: TGCGCCAGCACGGGGAGTATCTCTGGGGCCAACGTCCTGACTTTC.

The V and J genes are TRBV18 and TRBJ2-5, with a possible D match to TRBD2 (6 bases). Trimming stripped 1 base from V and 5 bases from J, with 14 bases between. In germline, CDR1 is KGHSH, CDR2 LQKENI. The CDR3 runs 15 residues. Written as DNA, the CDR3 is TGTGCCAGCTCACCACGTCGGGAGTTAGAGGAGACCCAGTACTTC. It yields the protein CASSPRRELEETQYF.